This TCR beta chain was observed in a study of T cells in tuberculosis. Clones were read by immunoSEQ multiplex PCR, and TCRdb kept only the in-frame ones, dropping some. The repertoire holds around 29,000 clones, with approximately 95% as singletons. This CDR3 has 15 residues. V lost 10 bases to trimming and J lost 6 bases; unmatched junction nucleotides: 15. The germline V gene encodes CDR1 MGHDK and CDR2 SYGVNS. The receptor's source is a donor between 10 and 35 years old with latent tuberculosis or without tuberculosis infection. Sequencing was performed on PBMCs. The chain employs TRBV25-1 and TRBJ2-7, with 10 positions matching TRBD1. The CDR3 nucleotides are TGTGCCACAGGAACCGGGACAGGGGATTTCTCCGAGCAGTACTTC. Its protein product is CATGTGTGDFSEQYF.